Listed below are T cell receptor beta chains from one sample, sequenced in a study of blood T cell repertoires in COVID-19. Profiling relied on immunoSEQ multiplex PCR, and the TCRdb table lists in-frame clones only, not all of them. The sample consists of over 250,000 clones, 80% to 90% of them appearing once. Sequenced material: peripheral blood. The receptors here all came from a woman in her 70s with acute or convalescent COVID-19. CDR3s include the opening cysteine and the closing phenylalanine or tryptophan. A D gene is named only where the DNA matches it firmly. A clone size is listed for some rows: how often the clone was seen (once, few, many), or a class if it is expanded.

D gene: .; clone size: .; V gene: TRBV30; J gene: TRBJ1-5; CDR3 DNA: TGTGCCTGGAGCTACCCCGGGGGGTGGAATCAGCCCCAGCATTTT; CDR3 protein: CAWSYPGGWNQPQHF
D gene: TRBD1; clone size: .; V gene: TRBV5-4; J gene: TRBJ2-2; CDR3 DNA: TGTGCCAGCAGCTTGAGACAGGGGCCCGGGGAGCTGTTTTTT; CDR3 protein: CASSLRQGPGELFF
D gene: .; clone size: .; V gene: TRBV7-8; J gene: TRBJ2-1; CDR3 DNA: TGTGCCAGCAGCTTAAAAGTTCGCGGGGGCCCCTACAATGAGCAGTTCTTC; CDR3 protein: CASSLKVRGGPYNEQFF
D gene: TRBD1; clone size: .; V gene: TRBV7-2; J gene: TRBJ1-2; CDR3 DNA: TGTGCCAGCAGCTTAGAAACAGGGGACTATGGCTACACCTTC; CDR3 protein: CASSLETGDYGYTF
D gene: TRBD1; clone size: .; V gene: TRBV7-8; J gene: TRBJ1-1; CDR3 DNA: TGTGCCAGCAGCTTAGGGTGGACAGGGCCAAACACTGAAGCTTTCTTT; CDR3 protein: CASSLGWTGPNTEAFF
D gene: TRBD2; clone size: .; V gene: TRBV6-5; J gene: TRBJ2-3; CDR3 DNA: TGTGCCAGCAAGGCTAGCGGGGGCGGCACAGATACGCAGTATTTT; CDR3 protein: CASKASGGGTDTQYF
D gene: .; clone size: .; V gene: TRBV3-1/TRBV3-2; J gene: TRBJ1-1; CDR3 DNA: TGTGCCAGCAGCCCTCGAGGGGGGAACACTGAAGCTTTCTTT; CDR3 protein: CASSPRGGNTEAFF
D gene: .; clone size: .; V gene: TRBV2; J gene: TRBJ1-1; CDR3 DNA: TGTGCCAGCGGGTCCAGGGTCACTGAAGCTTTCTTT; CDR3 protein: CASGSRVTEAFF
D gene: .; clone size: .; V gene: TRBV18; J gene: TRBJ1-1; CDR3 DNA: TGTGCCAGCTCGCTAGGAACTACTGAAGCTTTCTTT; CDR3 protein: CASSLGTTEAFF
D gene: TRBD1; clone size: .; V gene: TRBV19; J gene: TRBJ1-2; CDR3 DNA: TGTGCCAGTAGCCCTCCCCGACAGGGCCGCCCTCCGTACACCTTC; CDR3 protein: CASSPPRQGRPPYTF
D gene: TRBD1; clone size: .; V gene: TRBV3-1/TRBV3-2; J gene: TRBJ2-4; CDR3 DNA: TGTGCCAGCAGCCCCCCGACCTTTAGGACAGGCGGCAAAAACATTCAGTACTTC; CDR3 protein: CASSPPTFRTGGKNIQYF
D gene: .; clone size: few; V gene: TRBV29-1; J gene: TRBJ1-2; CDR3 DNA: TGCAGCGTCGGCGAGGGCTATGGCTACACCTTC; CDR3 protein: CSVGEGYGYTF
D gene: .; clone size: .; V gene: TRBV18; J gene: TRBJ2-2; CDR3 DNA: TGTGCCAGCTCACCCTACCATGGGGCCCAGGGCACCGGGGAGCTGTTTTTT; CDR3 protein: CASSPYHGAQGTGELFF
D gene: .; clone size: .; V gene: TRBV3-1/TRBV3-2; J gene: TRBJ2-7; CDR3 DNA: TGTGCCAGCAGCCAAGTTCCACGGCGGAGTTGGGGGGCCTACGAGCAGTACTTC; CDR3 protein: CASSQVPRRSWGAYEQYF
D gene: .; clone size: once; V gene: TRBV29-1; J gene: TRBJ1-1; CDR3 DNA: TGCAGCGTTGATAGAAACACTGAAGCTTTCTTT; CDR3 protein: CSVDRNTEAFF
D gene: TRBD1; clone size: .; V gene: TRBV3-1/TRBV3-2; J gene: TRBJ1-2; CDR3 DNA: TGTGCCAGCAGCCTAGAGACAGGGGCCGGCTACACCTTC; CDR3 protein: CASSLETGAGYTF
D gene: TRBD1; clone size: .; V gene: TRBV6-5; J gene: TRBJ2-5; CDR3 DNA: TGTGCCAGCAGTTACTCACAGGGGTTGTGGGAGACCCAGTACTTC; CDR3 protein: CASSYSQGLWETQYF
D gene: TRBD2; clone size: few; V gene: TRBV18; J gene: TRBJ2-3; CDR3 DNA: TGTGCCAGCTCCATGACCCCTAGCGGGACCCGCACAGATACGCAGTATTTT; CDR3 protein: CASSMTPSGTRTDTQYF
D gene: TRBD1; clone size: .; V gene: TRBV2; J gene: TRBJ2-1; CDR3 DNA: TGTGCCAGCAGCCGAACAGGGGGCTATAATAGGTCCTACAATGAGCAGTTCTTC; CDR3 protein: CASSRTGGYNRSYNEQFF
D gene: .; clone size: .; V gene: TRBV28; J gene: TRBJ2-7; CDR3 DNA: TGTGCCAGCCTCAACCCGGGGGCCTACGAGCAGTACTTC; CDR3 protein: CASLNPGAYEQYF
D gene: .; clone size: .; V gene: TRBV5-1; J gene: TRBJ2-2; CDR3 DNA: TGCGCCAGCAAGGGAATCCCCAGGGGCGCGAACACCGGGGAGCTGTTTTTT; CDR3 protein: CASKGIPRGANTGELFF
D gene: .; clone size: .; V gene: TRBV4-1; J gene: TRBJ2-1; CDR3 DNA: TGCGCCAGCAGCCAAAGAAGCAGGACTGTCTACAATGAGCAGTTCTTC; CDR3 protein: CASSQRSRTVYNEQFF
D gene: .; clone size: .; V gene: TRBV12-5; J gene: TRBJ1-1; CDR3 DNA: TGTGCTAGTGCAGCTCAGGGTTTTGGCGCTTTCTTT; CDR3 protein: CASAAQGFGAFF
D gene: .; clone size: .; V gene: TRBV4-1; J gene: TRBJ2-3; CDR3 DNA: TGCGCCAGCAGGGCCCCCGGCGGGCCTCGCACAGATACGCAGTATTTT; CDR3 protein: CASRAPGGPRTDTQYF
D gene: .; clone size: once; V gene: TRBV7-9; J gene: TRBJ1-1; CDR3 DNA: TGTGCCAGCAGCCCGACGGGAGGTCGGTGGGACACTGAAGCTTTCTTT; CDR3 protein: CASSPTGGRWDTEAFF
D gene: .; clone size: .; V gene: TRBV2; J gene: TRBJ1-5; CDR3 DNA: TGTGCCAGTCGGGAGAATCAGCCCCAGCATTTT; CDR3 protein: CASRENQPQHF
D gene: TRBD2; clone size: .; V gene: TRBV20-1; J gene: TRBJ2-1; CDR3 DNA: TGCAGTGCTAGTAAGTCTAGCGGACCCTACAATGAGCAGTTCTTC; CDR3 protein: CSASKSSGPYNEQFF
D gene: TRBD1; clone size: .; V gene: TRBV5-1; J gene: TRBJ1-2; CDR3 DNA: TGCGCCAGCAGCCGAGGACAGGGGGCGCGGGGCTACACCTTC; CDR3 protein: CASSRGQGARGYTF
D gene: .; clone size: .; V gene: TRBV2; J gene: TRBJ1-5; CDR3 DNA: TGTGCCAGCAGTTTGATGGGGGCCGGTCAGCCCCAGCATTTT; CDR3 protein: CASSLMGAGQPQHF
D gene: TRBD2; clone size: .; V gene: TRBV4-2; J gene: TRBJ2-3; CDR3 DNA: TGTGCCAGCAGCCAAGAGCTAGCGGGCACTAGCACAGATACGCAGTATTTT; CDR3 protein: CASSQELAGTSTDTQYF
D gene: .; clone size: once; V gene: TRBV5-4; J gene: TRBJ1-5; CDR3 DNA: TGTGCCAGCAGGCTAATGTATAGCAATCAGCCCCAGCATTTT; CDR3 protein: CASRLMYSNQPQHF
D gene: .; clone size: .; V gene: TRBV24-1; J gene: TRBJ2-2; CDR3 DNA: TGTGCCACGGCCGCGACTACGACTACCGGGGAGCTGTTTTTT; CDR3 protein: CATAATTTTGELFF
D gene: TRBD1; clone size: .; V gene: TRBV6-1; J gene: TRBJ1-2; CDR3 DNA: TGTGCCAGCAGTGAAGGGTGGGGGCAGGGGGCGAGCTACACCTTC; CDR3 protein: CASSEGWGQGASYTF
D gene: .; clone size: .; V gene: TRBV7-2; J gene: TRBJ1-2; CDR3 DNA: TGTGCCAGCAGCCCGTCTAGTAGTAGCTATGGCTACACCTTC; CDR3 protein: CASSPSSSSYGYTF
D gene: TRBD1; clone size: .; V gene: TRBV5-4; J gene: TRBJ1-3; CDR3 DNA: TGTGCCAGCAGTAACCAGGGGGAAGTTGGAAACACCATATATTTT; CDR3 protein: CASSNQGEVGNTIYF
D gene: .; clone size: .; V gene: TRBV18; J gene: TRBJ1-2; CDR3 DNA: TGTGCCAGCTCACCTAATGTGCAGGGGATCTATGGCTACACCTTC; CDR3 protein: CASSPNVQGIYGYTF
D gene: .; clone size: .; V gene: TRBV30; J gene: TRBJ1-2; CDR3 DNA: TGTGCCTGGAGTGTAGGGGTACATGGCTACACCTTC; CDR3 protein: CAWSVGVHGYTF
D gene: .; clone size: .; V gene: TRBV27; J gene: TRBJ2-7; CDR3 DNA: TGTGCCAGCAGTTTTCGGGGTTGGGACGAGCAGTACTTC; CDR3 protein: CASSFRGWDEQYF
D gene: .; clone size: .; V gene: TRBV18; J gene: TRBJ1-1; CDR3 DNA: TGTGCCAGCTCCCTTACAGGTATCGCTGAAGCTTTCTTT; CDR3 protein: CASSLTGIAEAFF
D gene: .; clone size: .; V gene: TRBV5-1; J gene: TRBJ2-5; CDR3 DNA: TGCGCCAGCAGCTTTGGGCTAGCAGTTGGGGAGACCCAGTACTTC; CDR3 protein: CASSFGLAVGETQYF
D gene: .; clone size: .; V gene: TRBV3-1/TRBV3-2; J gene: TRBJ2-2; CDR3 DNA: TGTGCCAGCACTCAGGTCAGGGCGACCGGGGAGCTGTTTTTT; CDR3 protein: CASTQVRATGELFF
D gene: TRBD2; clone size: .; V gene: TRBV7-9; J gene: TRBJ2-1; CDR3 DNA: TGTGCCAGCAGCTTTAAAAGGTCGAGCGGGGGGAATTACAATGAGCAGTTCTTC; CDR3 protein: CASSFKRSSGGNYNEQFF
D gene: .; clone size: .; V gene: TRBV27; J gene: TRBJ1-2; CDR3 DNA: TGTGCCAGCAGATACAGGGAAGGCTATGGCTACACCTTC; CDR3 protein: CASRYREGYGYTF
D gene: TRBD2; clone size: .; V gene: TRBV25-1; J gene: TRBJ2-1; CDR3 DNA: TGTGCCAGCACCGGGACTAGGGTTAATGAGCAGTTCTTC; CDR3 protein: CASTGTRVNEQFF
D gene: TRBD2; clone size: once; V gene: TRBV5-8; J gene: TRBJ2-1; CDR3 DNA: TGTGCCAGCAGCTTCCGACTAGCTTACAATGAGCAGTTCTTC; CDR3 protein: CASSFRLAYNEQFF